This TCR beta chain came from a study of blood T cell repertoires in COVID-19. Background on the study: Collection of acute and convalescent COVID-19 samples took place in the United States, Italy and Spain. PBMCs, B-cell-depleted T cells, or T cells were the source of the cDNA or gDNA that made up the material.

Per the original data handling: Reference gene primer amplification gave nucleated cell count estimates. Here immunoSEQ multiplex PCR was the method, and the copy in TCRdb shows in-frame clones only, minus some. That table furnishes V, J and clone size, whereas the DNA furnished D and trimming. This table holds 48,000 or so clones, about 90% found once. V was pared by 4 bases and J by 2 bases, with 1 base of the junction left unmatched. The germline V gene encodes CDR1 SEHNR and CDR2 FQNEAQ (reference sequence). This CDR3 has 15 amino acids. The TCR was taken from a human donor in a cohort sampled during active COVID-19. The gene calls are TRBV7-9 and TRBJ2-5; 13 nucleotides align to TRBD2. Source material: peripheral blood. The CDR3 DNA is TGTGCCAGCAGCTGGGGACTAGCGGGGCAAGAGACCCAGTACTTC. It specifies CASSWGLAGQETQYF.